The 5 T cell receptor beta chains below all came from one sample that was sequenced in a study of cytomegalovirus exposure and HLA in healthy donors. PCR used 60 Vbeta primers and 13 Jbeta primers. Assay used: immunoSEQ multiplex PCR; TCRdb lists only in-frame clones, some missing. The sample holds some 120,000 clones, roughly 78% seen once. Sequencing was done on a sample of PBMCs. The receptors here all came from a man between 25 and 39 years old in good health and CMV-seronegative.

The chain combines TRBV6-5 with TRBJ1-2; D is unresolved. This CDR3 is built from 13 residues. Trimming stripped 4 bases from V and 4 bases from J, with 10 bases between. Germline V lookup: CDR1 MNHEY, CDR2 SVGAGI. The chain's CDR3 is CASSSPPGYGYTF. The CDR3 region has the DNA TGTGCCAGCAGTTCCCCCCCGGGCTATGGCTACACCTTC.

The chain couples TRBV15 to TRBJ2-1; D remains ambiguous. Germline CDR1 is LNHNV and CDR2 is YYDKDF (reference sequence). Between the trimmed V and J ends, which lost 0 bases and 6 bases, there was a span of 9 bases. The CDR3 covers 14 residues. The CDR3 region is CATSRDRGINEQFF. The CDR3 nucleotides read TGTGCCACCAGCAGAGATCGTGGCATCAATGAGCAGTTCTTC.

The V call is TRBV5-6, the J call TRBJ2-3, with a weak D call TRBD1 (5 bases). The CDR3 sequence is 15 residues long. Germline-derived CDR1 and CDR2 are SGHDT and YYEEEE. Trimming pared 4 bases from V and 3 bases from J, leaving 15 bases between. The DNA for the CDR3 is TGTGCCAGCAGCCTCAGGGTAGTAAGAACAGATACGCAGTATTTT. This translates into CASSLRVVRTDTQYF.

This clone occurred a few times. CDR3: CASSQDLGADGYTF. CDR3 in DNA: TGTGCCAGCAGCCAAGATTTGGGGGCGGACGGCTACACCTTC. The genes are TRBV14 and TRBJ1-2; TRBD1 might be the D (6 bases). The CDR3 is made up of 14 amino acids. Trimming pared 0 bases from V and 8 bases from J, leaving 13 bases between. Germline CDR1 SGHDN, CDR2 FVKESK.

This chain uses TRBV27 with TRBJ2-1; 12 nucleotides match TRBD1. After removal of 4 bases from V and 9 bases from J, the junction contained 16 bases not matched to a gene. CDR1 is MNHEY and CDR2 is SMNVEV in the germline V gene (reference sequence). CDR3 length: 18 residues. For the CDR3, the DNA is TGTGCCAGCAGTTCCTACCGGGACAGGGGGCTTGATGTTGGTGAGCAGTTCTTC. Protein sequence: CASSSYRDRGLDVGEQFF.